A selection of T cell receptor beta chains follows, all from one sample in a study of shared clonotypes between healthy human individuals. TCRdb's copy holds only in-frame clones and misses some; the assay was immunoSEQ multiplex PCR. The table shows about 1,800,000 clones, with around 96% occurring only once. Sequenced input: naive CD8+ T cells sorted from blood. These receptors came from a man between 18 and 35 years old in good health. The CDR3 runs from the conserved cysteine through the conserved F or W. D genes are given only for firm matches. Where a row states a size, it is once, few, many or the class of an expanded clone; other rows omit it.

V: TRBV5-6; D: TRBD1; size: NA; J: TRBJ1-1; CDR3: CASSPGQGAGTEAFF; DNA: TGTGCCAGCAGCCCGGGACAGGGGGCTGGAACTGAAGCTTTCTTT
V: TRBV28; D: NA; size: NA; J: TRBJ1-2; CDR3: CASTPGQGGYTF; DNA: TGTGCCAGCACCCCCGGGCAAGGAGGCTACACCTTC
V: TRBV9; D: TRBD2; size: NA; J: TRBJ2-2; CDR3: CASSISGSDSGELFF; DNA: TGTGCCAGCAGCATCAGCGGGAGTGACAGCGGGGAGCTGTTTTTT
V: TRBV5-1; D: TRBD1; size: NA; J: TRBJ2-5; CDR3: CASTSVGQGVVDWETQYF; DNA: TGCGCCAGCACCTCGGTGGGACAGGGAGTAGTAGACTGGGAGACCCAGTACTTC
V: TRBV5-5; D: NA; size: NA; J: TRBJ1-3; CDR3: CASSSAVGSGNTIYF; DNA: TGTGCCAGCAGCTCGGCTGTCGGCTCTGGAAACACCATATATTTT
V: TRBV30; D: NA; size: NA; J: TRBJ1-1; CDR3: CAWNPQGETEAFF; DNA: TGTGCCTGGAACCCTCAGGGAGAAACTGAAGCTTTCTTT
V: TRBV7-9; D: NA; size: NA; J: TRBJ2-7; CDR3: CASSFTESSYEQYF; DNA: TGTGCCAGCAGCTTTACAGAGAGCTCCTACGAGCAGTACTTC
V: TRBV29-1; D: NA; size: NA; J: TRBJ2-7; CDR3: CSVREGGNSYEQYF; DNA: TGCAGCGTTCGAGAGGGCGGCAACTCCTACGAGCAGTACTTC
V: TRBV28; D: NA; size: NA; J: TRBJ2-7; CDR3: CASSLLGSPGVYEQYF; DNA: TGTGCCAGCAGTTTATTGGGGTCCCCCGGGGTTTACGAGCAGTACTTC
V: TRBV14; D: NA; size: NA; J: TRBJ1-4; CDR3: CASSRNEKLFF; DNA: TGTGCCAGCAGCCGGAATGAAAAACTGTTTTTT
V: TRBV13; D: TRBD2; size: NA; J: TRBJ2-7; CDR3: CASSFRGRAYEQYF; DNA: TGTGCCAGCAGCTTCCGCGGGAGAGCCTACGAGCAGTACTTC
V: TRBV19; D: TRBD2; size: NA; J: TRBJ2-7; CDR3: CASSIASGRLGYEQYF; DNA: TGTGCCAGTAGTATCGCTAGCGGGAGACTCGGCTACGAGCAGTACTTC
V: TRBV6-5; D: NA; size: NA; J: TRBJ2-7; CDR3: CASSYSIWDTSYEQYF; DNA: TGTGCCAGCAGTTACTCGATTTGGGACACCTCCTACGAGCAGTACTTC
V: TRBV6-5; D: NA; size: NA; J: TRBJ1-5; CDR3: CASSYSSGQPQHF; DNA: TGTGCCAGCAGTTACTCGTCAGGACAGCCCCAGCATTTT
V: TRBV5-6; D: TRBD1; size: once; J: TRBJ2-7; CDR3: CASSLGTGYEQYF; DNA: TGTGCCAGCAGCTTGGGGACAGGGTATGAGCAGTACTTC
V: TRBV11-2; D: TRBD2; size: NA; J: TRBJ2-3; CDR3: CASSLAGGTDTQYF; DNA: TGTGCCAGCAGCTTGGCGGGGGGCACAGATACGCAGTATTTT
V: TRBV15; D: NA; size: NA; J: TRBJ2-2; CDR3: CATSSDDRPNTGELFF; DNA: TGTGCCACCAGCAGTGATGACAGGCCGAACACCGGGGAGCTGTTTTTT
V: TRBV2; D: NA; size: NA; J: TRBJ2-4; CDR3: CASSDGLSGIQYF; DNA: TGTGCCAGCAGTGACGGGCTTTCGGGCATTCAGTACTTC
V: TRBV21-1; D: NA; size: NA; J: TRBJ1-3; CDR3: CASSSYSGNTIYF; DNA: TGTGCCAGCAGCTCGTACTCTGGAAACACCATATATTTT
V: TRBV19; D: NA; size: NA; J: TRBJ2-6; CDR3: CASTDYSGANVLTF; DNA: TGTGCCAGTACTGACTACTCTGGGGCCAACGTCCTGACTTTC
V: TRBV6-1; D: NA; size: NA; J: TRBJ1-5; CDR3: CASSEQGWGGQPQHF; DNA: TGTGCCAGCAGTGAACAGGGTTGGGGAGGTCAGCCCCAGCATTTT
V: TRBV11-2; D: TRBD2; size: NA; J: TRBJ2-3; CDR3: CASSSPGGGWFSDTQYF; DNA: TGTGCCAGCAGCTCACCGGGCGGGGGGTGGTTCTCAGATACGCAGTATTTT
V: TRBV25-1; D: NA; size: NA; J: TRBJ1-3; CDR3: CASSGPVAGGNTIYF; DNA: TGTGCCAGCAGTGGGCCGGTGGCAGGGGGAAACACCATATATTTT
V: TRBV6-6; D: TRBD1; size: NA; J: TRBJ2-2; CDR3: CASSYSTGEGAGELFF; DNA: TGTGCCAGCAGTTACTCGACAGGGGAAGGGGCCGGGGAGCTGTTTTTT
V: TRBV7-9; D: NA; size: few; J: TRBJ1-4; CDR3: CASRDNEKLFF; DNA: TGTGCCAGCAGAGATAATGAAAAACTGTTTTTT
V: TRBV5-6; D: NA; size: NA; J: TRBJ2-7; CDR3: CASSLEQGFEQYF; DNA: TGTGCCAGCAGCTTGGAGCAGGGGTTCGAGCAGTACTTC
V: TRBV25-1; D: TRBD1; size: NA; J: TRBJ1-4; CDR3: CASSATGDYNEKLFF; DNA: TGTGCCAGCAGTGCCACAGGGGACTATAATGAAAAACTGTTTTTT
V: TRBV7-8; D: TRBD2; size: once; J: TRBJ2-5; CDR3: CASSPGLAGGLWETQYF; DNA: TGTGCCAGCAGCCCGGGACTAGCGGGAGGGTTATGGGAGACCCAGTACTTC
V: TRBV10-1; D: TRBD2; size: NA; J: TRBJ2-7; CDR3: CASSEVTSGEQYF; DNA: TGCGCCAGCAGTGAGGTGACTAGCGGCGAGCAGTACTTC
V: TRBV29-1; D: NA; size: NA; J: TRBJ2-7; CDR3: CSAGGGDLAYEQYF; DNA: TGCAGCGCTGGGGGTGGGGACTTGGCCTACGAGCAGTACTTC
V: TRBV2; D: TRBD2; size: NA; J: TRBJ2-5; CDR3: CASSLGTSGNLVGETQYF; DNA: TGTGCCAGCAGCCTCGGGACTAGCGGGAACCTTGTGGGGGAGACCCAGTACTTC
V: TRBV9; D: NA; size: NA; J: TRBJ1-4; CDR3: CASSGGTRYEKLFF; DNA: TGTGCCAGCAGCGGCGGGACACGGTACGAAAAACTGTTTTTT
V: TRBV6-1; D: TRBD1; size: NA; J: TRBJ2-7; CDR3: CASSNGQGYEQYF; DNA: TGTGCCAGCAGCAACGGACAGGGCTACGAGCAGTACTTC
V: TRBV6-6; D: TRBD1; size: NA; J: TRBJ2-3; CDR3: CASSYPGTGSTDTQYF; DNA: TGTGCCAGCAGTTACCCCGGGACAGGAAGCACAGATACGCAGTATTTT
V: TRBV4-1; D: NA; size: NA; J: TRBJ2-1; CDR3: CASSQVAEREYNEQFF; DNA: TGCGCCAGCAGCCAAGTGGCGGAGCGCGAGTACAATGAGCAGTTCTTC
V: TRBV9; D: TRBD2; size: NA; J: TRBJ2-5; CDR3: CASSAGLAGGETQYF; DNA: TGTGCCAGCAGCGCCGGACTAGCGGGAGGAGAGACCCAGTACTTC
V: TRBV10-1; D: NA; size: NA; J: TRBJ2-3; CDR3: CASSESGVLGDTQYF; DNA: TGCGCCAGCAGTGAGTCAGGAGTTTTGGGGGATACGCAGTATTTT
V: TRBV10-3; D: NA; size: NA; J: TRBJ2-1; CDR3: CAAISEIRGVNEQFF; DNA: TGTGCCGCCATCAGTGAAATCAGGGGAGTCAATGAGCAGTTCTTC
V: TRBV9; D: TRBD2; size: NA; J: TRBJ2-2; CDR3: CASSVESGRYTGELFF; DNA: TGTGCCAGCAGCGTAGAAAGCGGGAGATACACCGGGGAGCTGTTTTTT
V: TRBV11-2; D: NA; size: NA; J: TRBJ2-2; CDR3: CASSTSGTSNTGELFF; DNA: TGTGCCAGCAGCACTAGTGGGACCTCAAACACCGGGGAGCTGTTTTTT
V: TRBV9; D: NA; size: NA; J: TRBJ2-7; CDR3: CASSSQGETGISYEQYF; DNA: TGTGCCAGCAGCTCACAAGGGGAGACAGGTATCTCCTACGAGCAGTACTTC